These T cell receptor beta chains were read from a single sample in a study of blood T cell repertoires in COVID-19. Assay used: immunoSEQ multiplex PCR; TCRdb lists only in-frame clones, some missing. The table records 350,000 to 450,000 clones, 85% of them present only once. The sequenced sample consisted of peripheral blood. Source of these receptors: a young woman with acute or convalescent COVID-19. The CDR3 runs from the conserved cysteine through the conserved F or W. Fields, in order: D gene, V gene, J gene, clone size, CDR3 protein, CDR3 DNA. D genes are given only for firm matches. Only part of the rows carry a size: once, few, many, or a class if the clone is expanded.

>NA|TRBV19|TRBJ2-2|NA
CASSIGPVGVLNTGELFF
TGTGCCAGTAGTATTGGACCAGTAGGGGTCTTGAACACCGGGGAGCTGTTTTTT
>TRBD1|TRBV5-1|TRBJ2-7|NA
CASSLWDSLGEQYF
TGCGCCAGCAGCCTCTGGGACAGTTTGGGCGAGCAGTACTTC
>NA|TRBV5-1|TRBJ2-7|NA
CASSPALAGASYEQYF
TGCGCCAGCAGCCCGGCCTTGGCGGGGGCCTCCTACGAGCAGTACTTC
>TRBD1|TRBV4-1|TRBJ1-4|NA
CASSQTQGTNEKLFF
TGCGCCAGCAGCCAGACACAGGGGACCAATGAAAAACTGTTTTTT
>NA|TRBV2|TRBJ2-3|NA
CASLQADGTDTQYF
TGTGCCAGCCTACAGGCTGATGGCACAGATACGCAGTATTTT
>NA|TRBV27|TRBJ2-2|once
CVSGDRTGELFF
TGTGTTTCGGGGGATCGGACCGGGGAGCTGTTTTTT
>TRBD1|TRBV30|TRBJ1-2|NA
CAWAGQGQRNGYTF
TGTGCCTGGGCCGGACAGGGACAGAGGAATGGCTACACCTTC
>NA|TRBV24-1|TRBJ2-3|NA
CATSDGHGTTDTQYF
TGTGCCACCAGTGATGGACACGGAACCACAGATACGCAGTATTTT
>NA|TRBV3-1/TRBV3-2|TRBJ2-7|NA
CASSQEMPGSDEEQYF
TGTGCCAGCAGCCAAGAAATGCCGGGGTCGGACGAGGAGCAGTACTTC
>TRBD1|TRBV4-1|TRBJ1-4|NA
CASSQALTGGWEKLFF
TGCGCCAGCAGCCAAGCGCTAACAGGGGGCTGGGAAAAACTGTTTTTT
>TRBD1|TRBV7-8|TRBJ2-5|NA
CASSSYRDRSHETQYF
TGTGCCAGCAGCTCCTACCGGGACAGGTCCCACGAGACCCAGTACTTC
>NA|TRBV12-3/TRBV12-4|TRBJ1-1|NA
CATKMTGNTEAFF
TGTGCCACCAAGATGACAGGGAACACTGAAGCTTTCTTT
>NA|TRBV19|TRBJ1-5|NA
CASRETGVSNQPQHF
TGTGCCAGTAGGGAGACAGGAGTAAGCAATCAGCCCCAGCATTTT
>NA|TRBV5-1|TRBJ2-1|few
CASRVADNNEQFF
TGCGCCAGCAGAGTAGCGGATAACAATGAGCAGTTCTTC
>TRBD1|TRBV5-1|TRBJ2-5|NA
CASSPDRGRGETQYF
TGCGCCAGCAGCCCGGACAGGGGTAGGGGGGAGACCCAGTACTTC
>TRBD1|TRBV18|TRBJ2-1|NA
CASSPGQGGHNEQFF
TGTGCCAGCTCACCGGGACAGGGGGGCCACAATGAGCAGTTCTTC
>NA|TRBV20-1|TRBJ1-2|NA
CMTPQDYGYTF
TGCATGACCCCCCAGGACTATGGCTACACCTTC
>NA|TRBV7-7|TRBJ2-1|NA
CASSLGSSSYNEQFF
TGTGCCAGCAGCTTGGGCTCGAGCTCCTACAATGAGCAGTTCTTC
>TRBD1|TRBV5-1|TRBJ2-5|once
CASSPGQGLETQYF
TGCGCCAGCAGCCCCGGACAGGGATTAGAGACCCAGTACTTC
>TRBD1|TRBV6-5|TRBJ1-2|NA
CASSLGQGANGYTF
TGTGCCAGCAGCCTTGGACAGGGGGCTAATGGCTACACCTTC
>NA|TRBV2|TRBJ1-1|NA
CAIGGDVAEAFF
TGTGCCATAGGGGGGGATGTAGCTGAAGCTTTCTTT
>NA|TRBV5-6|TRBJ1-5|NA
CASSEGDQPQHF
TGTGCCAGCAGCGAAGGAGATCAGCCCCAGCATTTT
>TRBD1|TRBV7-9|TRBJ2-7|medium-sized
CASSFARDRGYEQYF
TGTGCCAGCAGCTTTGCCAGGGACAGGGGTTACGAGCAGTACTTC
>TRBD1|TRBV2|TRBJ1-5|NA
CASSGIIYRGQPQHF
TGTGCCAGCAGTGGAATCATTTACAGGGGCCAGCCCCAGCATTTT
>NA|TRBV10-3|TRBJ1-2|NA
CAISESFNSPYGYTF
TGTGCCATCAGTGAGTCGTTTAACAGTCCCTATGGCTACACCTTC
>TRBD1|TRBV28|TRBJ2-5|NA
CASSGTGLDQETQYF
TGTGCCAGCAGTGGGACAGGGTTGGACCAAGAGACCCAGTACTTC
>NA|TRBV24-1|TRBJ2-3|NA
CATSDPRSTDTQYF
TGTGCCACCAGTGACCCCCGTAGCACAGATACGCAGTATTTT
>NA|TRBV2|TRBJ1-1|once
CASSELGRANTEAFF
TGTGCCAGCAGTGAACTGGGCAGGGCGAACACTGAAGCTTTCTTT
>NA|TRBV4-2|TRBJ2-7|NA
CASSPAGSYEQYF
TGTGCCAGCAGCCCCGCGGGCTCCTACGAGCAGTACTTC
>TRBD1|TRBV6-5|TRBJ1-1|NA
CASRDREFSEAFF
TGTGCCAGCAGGGACAGGGAATTTTCTGAAGCTTTCTTT
>TRBD2|TRBV28|TRBJ2-1|NA
CASSGTSGRAYNEQFF
TGTGCCAGCAGTGGGACTAGCGGGAGAGCCTACAATGAGCAGTTCTTC
>NA|TRBV2|TRBJ2-1|NA
CASSEWAGFYNEQFF
TGTGCCAGCAGTGAATGGGCGGGATTCTACAATGAGCAGTTCTTC
>TRBD1|TRBV12-3/TRBV12-4|TRBJ1-2|NA
CARPGGYGYTF
TGTGCCAGGCCAGGGGGCTATGGCTACACCTTC
>NA|TRBV24-1|TRBJ1-5|few
CATSDLGGPGQPQHF
TGTGCCACCAGTGATTTAGGAGGGCCCGGTCAGCCCCAGCATTTT
>NA|TRBV27|TRBJ1-5|NA
CASSLFRPDRSNQPQHF
TGTGCCAGCAGTTTATTTCGGCCCGACAGGAGCAATCAGCCCCAGCATTTT
>TRBD1|TRBV7-8|TRBJ1-5|NA
CASSLGDRGFISVIDNQPQHF
TGTGCCAGCAGCTTAGGGGACAGGGGCTTTATCTCTGTAATAGACAATCAGCCCCAGCATTTT
>NA|TRBV19|TRBJ1-1|NA
CASSALNGVGAEAFF
TGTGCCAGTAGTGCGCTGAACGGGGTTGGTGCTGAAGCTTTCTTT
>NA|TRBV7-8|TRBJ1-5|NA
CASSLLAEPSLVSNQPQHF
TGTGCCAGCAGCTTACTGGCCGAACCATCCCTCGTAAGCAATCAGCCCCAGCATTTT
>NA|TRBV2|TRBJ2-7|NA
CASSPRQVFNYEQYF
TGTGCCAGCAGTCCACGACAGGTGTTCAACTACGAGCAGTACTTC
>TRBD1|TRBV13|TRBJ1-2|NA
CASSLGFFGKGAPAPYGYTF
TGTGCCAGCAGCTTAGGTTTCTTTGGGAAGGGGGCGCCCGCCCCCTATGGCTACACCTTC
>NA|TRBV7-9|TRBJ2-3|once
CASSLAFVARGGDTQYF
TGTGCCAGCAGCTTAGCGTTCGTCGCGAGGGGAGGAGATACGCAGTATTTT